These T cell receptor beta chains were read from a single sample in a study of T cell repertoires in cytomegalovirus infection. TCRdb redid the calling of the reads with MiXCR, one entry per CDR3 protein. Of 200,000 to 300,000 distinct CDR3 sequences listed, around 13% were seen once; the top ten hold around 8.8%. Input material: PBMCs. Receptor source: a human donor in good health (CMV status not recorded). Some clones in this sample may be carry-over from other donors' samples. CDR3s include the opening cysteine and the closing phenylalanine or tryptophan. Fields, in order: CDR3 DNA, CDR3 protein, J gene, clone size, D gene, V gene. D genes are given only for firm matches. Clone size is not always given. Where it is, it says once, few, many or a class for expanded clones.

TGTGCCAGCAGTTTTGCTCCCGGGGACATGAACACTGAAGCTTTCTTT	CASSFAPGDMNTEAFF	TRBJ1-1	many	-	TRBV28
TGTGCCAGCAGCTCAAGAAGGACAGGGGTCACAGATACGCAGTATTTT	CASSSRRTGVTDTQYF	TRBJ2-3	many	TRBD1	TRBV28
TGTGCCAGCAGCCCGCTATCAGTCTACGAGCAGTACTTC	CASSPLSVYEQYF	TRBJ2-7	medium-sized	-	TRBV7-2
TGCAGCGTTGAAGGTACCCTAGAGGAGCTGACAGATACGCAGTATTTT	CSVEGTLEELTDTQYF	TRBJ2-3	-	-	TRBV29-1
TGTGCCAGCAGCCTAGCCGGGCTATCTTACTACGAGCAGTACTTC	CASSLAGLSYYEQYF	TRBJ2-7	many	-	TRBV7-2
TGTGCCAGCAGTTTATTGGGTCTCCGACACTACGAGCAGTACTTC	CASSLLGLRHYEQYF	TRBJ2-7	many	-	TRBV12-3/TRBV12-4
TGTGCCAGCTCACAGGGCGGAACTTATGGCTACACCTTC	CASSQGGTYGYTF	TRBJ1-2	many	-	TRBV18
TGTGCCAGCAGCGGAGGGGGGGGCCGTGACACCGGGGAGCTGTTTTTT	CASSGGGGRDTGELFF	TRBJ2-2	-	-	TRBV9
TGCGCCAGCAGCCCGAACAGGGACTATGGCTACACCTTC	CASSPNRDYGYTF	TRBJ1-2	once	-	TRBV5-1
TGTGCCAGCAGCAGTCAGGGGATTGGGGGCAATCAGCCCCAGCATTTT	CASSSQGIGGNQPQHF	TRBJ1-5	many	-	TRBV28
TGTGCCAGCAGTTGTAAAACGTACAGGGAGGATCAGCCCCAGCATTTT	CASSCKTYREDQPQHF	TRBJ1-5	few	-	TRBV6-9
TGTGCCAGCAGCCTGGACCCGGCCCAAGAGACCCAGTACTTC	CASSLDPAQETQYF	TRBJ2-5	many	-	TRBV7-2
TGTGCCAGCAGTTCGGGCAGTTCTAACTATGGCTACACCTTC	CASSSGSSNYGYTF	TRBJ1-2	many	-	TRBV12-3/TRBV12-4
TGTGCCAGCAGGTGGACGGGACTAGCGGGAGCCTCTGAGCAGTTCTTC	CASRWTGLAGASEQFF	TRBJ2-1	few	TRBD2	TRBV6-5
TGCGCCAGCAAGCCGCTGCAGGGTGGGTCCTACGAGCAGTACTTC	CASKPLQGGSYEQYF	TRBJ2-7	many	-	TRBV5-1
TGTGCCAGCAGCTCCAACGCCCCGGGGGTTTCAGAAGAGCAGTACTTC	CASSSNAPGVSEEQYF	TRBJ2-7	many	-	TRBV7-2
TGTGCCAGCAGTAGCCCTGCTAGCGGGAAAATGTACACAGATACGCAGTATTTT	CASSSPASGKMYTDTQYF	TRBJ2-3	-	TRBD2	TRBV2
TGTGCCAGCAGCCAAGATTGGTGGGGGTATGGCTACACCTTC	CASSQDWWGYGYTF	TRBJ1-2	few	-	TRBV14
TGTGCCAGCAGCCACCGATCGAAAAACATTCAGTACTTC	CASSHRSKNIQYF	TRBJ2-4	many	-	TRBV12-3/TRBV12-4
TGTGCCAGCAGTGAGGGACAGGGGGCGATTGTCAATGAGCAGCTCTTC	CASSEGQGAIVNEQLF	TRBJ2-1	-	TRBD1	TRBV25-1
TGTGCCAGCTCACGGACGGACGGTGGAGAGCAGCCCCAGCATTTT	CASSRTDGGEQPQHF	TRBJ1-5	many	-	TRBV18
TGTGCCAGCAGCTTTTGGGGGTCCCCTAAAGATACGCAGTATTTT	CASSFWGSPKDTQYF	TRBJ2-3	medium-sized	-	TRBV11-2
TGTGCCATCAGTGAGCAGGGACTAATCTACGAGCAGTACTTC	CAISEQGLIYEQYF	TRBJ2-7	many	TRBD2	TRBV10-3
TGTGCCAGTAACAGGGGGCGAAACACTGAAGCTTTCTTT	CASNRGRNTEAFF	TRBJ1-1	few	TRBD1	TRBV19
TGCAGCGTTGTAATATCGGCAGTTGATGGCTACACCTTC	CSVVISAVDGYTF	TRBJ1-2	-	-	TRBV29-1
TGTGCCAGCTTCGGACTAGCGGGAGACAGGGAGCTGTTTTTT	CASFGLAGDRELFF	TRBJ2-2	many	TRBD2	TRBV6-2/TRBV6-3
TGTGCCAGCTCTCCAGGGTACAACACTGAAGCTTTCTTT	CASSPGYNTEAFF	TRBJ1-1	-	-	TRBV2
TGCAGTGCTAGGTCAAGTGATAATTCACCCCTCCACTTT	CSARSSDNSPLHF	TRBJ1-6	few	-	TRBV20-1
TGTGCCAGTATCCCTCGCAGGGCGGCCTCCATGAACACTGAAGCTTTCTTT	CASIPRRAASMNTEAFF	TRBJ1-1	many	-	TRBV19
TGTGCCAGCAGCTTAGATCAGAGCGGAGAGTATTTT	CASSLDQSGEYF	TRBJ2-3	many	-	TRBV7-9
TGTGCCAGTAGTAACCGACAGGGTCGCACCGGGGAGCTGTTTTTT	CASSNRQGRTGELFF	TRBJ2-2	few	TRBD1	TRBV19
TGCAGTGCTAAGTCCTTTGGTAACAGTCTCTTGCAGCCCCAGCATTTT	CSAKSFGNSLLQPQHF	TRBJ1-5	few	-	TRBV20-1
TGCGCCAGCAGCCATCAACGTTACGGGACACGAGATGAAAAACTGTTTTTT	CASSHQRYGTRDEKLFF	TRBJ1-4	many	-	TRBV4-1
TGCAGTGCTAGAGATCAGGGACAGGGGGTGCGTCAGCCCCAGCATTTT	CSARDQGQGVRQPQHF	TRBJ1-5	-	TRBD1	TRBV20-1
TGTGCCAGCAGTGAAGCGAACTGGGCGACAGGGAGTAGGCAGCCCCAGCATTTT	CASSEANWATGSRQPQHF	TRBJ1-5	few	TRBD1	TRBV6-1
TGCAGTTCCCGACAGGGAAACACTGAAGCTTTCTTT	CSSRQGNTEAFF	TRBJ1-1	-	TRBD1	TRBV20-1